The entry below describes one TCR beta chain. Antigen: not known. These data originate in a study of cytomegalovirus exposure and HLA in healthy donors. Study-wide results and limits: Subsequent analysis revealed that first-cohort TCR clusters tended to co-occur in the approximately 120 validation repertoires.

The donors were members of the validation cohort comprising approximately 110 subjects, separate from the approximately 630-subject first cohort. Some clones are missing from TCRdb's copy, which holds only in-frame ones; the method was immunoSEQ multiplex PCR. This sample has about 160,000 clones, with roughly nine tenths found just once. The germline V and J ends were trimmed by 6 bases and 5 bases, with 13 bases remaining between them. There are 13 residues in the CDR3. Germline assignment: CDR1 MNHEY and CDR2 SVGAGI. The sequence derives from a woman in her thirties in good health and CMV-seronegative. Sequencing used PBMCs. The chain joins TRBV6-5 to TRBJ1-2; D unclear. The CDR3 DNA reads as TGTGCCAGCAGCTCCACAGTAGCTTATGGCTACACCTTC. It is translated as CASSSTVAYGYTF.